These 23 T cell receptor beta chains originate from one sample sequenced in a study of CD8 T cells in Susac syndrome. When the RNA was reverse transcribed, random hexamers were used with an input of 0.5 to 1 ug. In TCRdb, the immunoSEQ multiplex PCR reads were re-called with MiXCR into one record per CDR3 protein. This table has 150,000 to 200,000 distinct CDR3 sequences, 95% appearing once. Sequencing was performed on CD8+ T cells from PBMCs. The receptors were gathered from a human donor with multiple sclerosis.

The genes are TRBV11-3 and TRBJ2-1; possibly TRBD1 or TRBD2 for D (5 bases each). Between the trimmed V and J ends, which lost 5 bases and 9 bases, there was a span of 11 bases. Germline V gene data show CDR1 as SGHNT and CDR2 as YENEEA. The CDR3 contains 12 residues. The CDR3 reads CASSPAGGEQFF. For the CDR3, the DNA is TGTGCCAGCAGCCCGGCTGGGGGTGAGCAGTTCTTC.

V and J are TRBV29-1 and TRBJ2-1; D call uncertain. The germline gives CDR1 SQVTM, CDR2 ANQGSEA. CDR3 length equals 11 residues. V was cut by 1 base and J by 9 bases, with 7 bases left in between. Here the CDR3 reads CSVEGVGEQFF. The CDR3 bases are TGCAGCGTTGAAGGAGTCGGTGAGCAGTTCTTC.

J is TRBJ2-5 and V is TRBV29-1, with 7 bases identical to TRBD2. Germline-derived CDR1 and CDR2 are SQVTM and ANQGSEA. V was clipped by 5 bases and J by 1 base; unmatched bases: 13. This CDR3 region has 16 residues. Here the CDR3 reads CSVPELASGSQETQYF. The CDR3 DNA follows: TGCAGCGTTCCGGAGCTGGCTAGCGGATCCCAAGAGACCCAGTACTTC.

The J gene is TRBJ1-2, the V gene TRBV9; D is uncertain. V gave up 3 bases and J gave up 7 bases, with 16 bases separating them. This CDR3 contains 14 residues. Germline V gene lookup returns CDR1 SGDLS and CDR2 YYNGEE. The CDR3 nucleotides read TGTGCCAGCAGCGGACTGGGTTATACGAGTGGCTACACCTTC. Amino acid sequence: CASSGLGYTSGYTF.

The chain has TRBV20-1 and TRBJ2-1; a weak D match, TRBD2 (5 bases). The V gene's germline CDR1 is DFQATT and CDR2 SNEGSKA (reference sequence). V was pared by 1 base and J by 9 bases, with 13 bases between. This CDR3 has 13 residues. CDR3 protein: CSARGHLAIEQFF. CDR3 coding DNA: TGCAGTGCTAGAGGACACCTAGCAATTGAGCAGTTCTTC.

The chain links TRBV7-3 to TRBJ2-1; 7 nucleotides agree with TRBD2. With 0 bases clipped from V and 6 bases from J, the junction kept 5 bases outside the gene matches. In germline, CDR1 is SGHTA, CDR2 FQGTGA. The CDR3 is 15 residues long. CDR3 sequence (DNA): TGTGCCAGCAGCTTAACTGGCGGGAGTGGCAATGAGCAGTTCTTC. The encoded protein is CASSLTGGSGNEQFF.

This clonotype showed up just once. The J gene is TRBJ1-1, the V gene TRBV5-1; D perhaps matches TRBD1 (6 bases). Trimming shortened V by 2 bases and J by 3 bases, and 8 bases separated the two germline ends. This CDR3 region has 13 residues. Germline V CDR1 and CDR2: SGHRS, YFSETQ. The CDR3 is CASSLNRDTEAFF. The CDR3, as DNA: TGCGCCAGCAGCTTAAACAGGGACACTGAAGCTTTCTTT.

The rearrangement uses TRBV16 and TRBJ2-7; 9 positions match TRBD2. The length of the CDR3 is 14 residues. The V gene end was trimmed by 5 bases and the J gene end by 3 bases; junction bases not matched to a gene: 5. Germline V CDR1 and CDR2: KGHSY, FQNENV. The DNA for the CDR3 is TGTGCCAGCAGCTTTAGACTAGCGGACTACGAGCAGTACTTC. This codes for CASSFRLADYEQYF.

This clonotype is a singleton in its sample. The CDR3 sequence is CSVGTGEMGEQYF. CDR3 DNA sequence: TGCAGCGTTGGGACAGGGGAGATGGGCGAGCAGTACTTC. The chain combines TRBV29-1 with TRBJ2-7, with 9 bases lining up with TRBD1. V shed 4 bases and J 6 bases; nucleotides not matched to a gene: 7. The CDR3 spans 13 residues. Germline values: CDR1 SQVTM, CDR2 ANQGSEA.

V is TRBV3-1 and J is TRBJ2-3; 8 bases are shared with TRBD2. The V and J ends lost 4 bases and 0 bases, in that order; junction bases with no gene match: 3. CDR3 length equals 15 residues. The germline gives CDR1 LGHDT, CDR2 YNNKEL (reference sequence). This chain's CDR3 is CASSPIAGSTDTQYF. In nucleotides, the CDR3 is TGTGCCAGCAGCCCGATAGCGGGGAGCACAGATACGCAGTATTTT.

CDR3: CASSLALAAEQFF. The CDR3 DNA is TGTGCCAGCAGCTTAGCGCTAGCCGCTGAGCAGTTCTTC. The genes are TRBV7-9 and TRBJ2-1; the D gene is possibly TRBD2 (5 bases). Germline V gene data show CDR1 as SEHNR and CDR2 as FQNEAQ (reference sequence). The CDR3 runs to 13 residues. The V and J ends lost 0 bases and 9 bases respectively, with 9 bases between them.

This chain links TRBV6-6 with TRBJ1-5; D unclear. Germline V gene lookup returns CDR1 MNHNY and CDR2 SVGAGI (reference sequence). The CDR3 runs to 12 residues. With 2 bases removed from V and 7 bases from J, the gap between germline ends came to 6 bases. The CDR3: CASSYGPQPQHF. The DNA of the CDR3 is TGTGCCAGCAGTTACGGCCCCCAGCCCCAGCATTTT.

The chain links TRBV19 to TRBJ1-1; D is perhaps TRBD1 (6 bases). This CDR3 has 14 residues. V was shortened by 2 bases and J by 4 bases, with 11 bases between the two germline ends. Looked up from germline, CDR1 is LNHDA and CDR2 is SQIVND (reference sequence). CDR3 loop: CASSISGAGTEAFF. The CDR3 bases are TGTGCCAGTAGTATATCAGGGGCAGGCACTGAAGCTTTCTTT.

The chain uses TRBV5-1 and TRBJ2-5; 10 positions agree with TRBD2. Losses at the gene ends were 3 bases for V and 3 bases for J; bases not matched to a gene: 5. The length of the CDR3 is 15 residues. Germline V gene data show CDR1 as SGHRS and CDR2 as YFSETQ. The CDR3 here is CASSWATSGEETQYF. CDR3 nucleotide sequence: TGCGCCAGCAGCTGGGCCACTAGCGGGGAAGAGACCCAGTACTTC.

The chain has TRBV29-1 and TRBJ1-2, with TRBD1 matching 7 bases. Germline V CDR1 and CDR2: SQVTM, ANQGSEA. The CDR3 is 12 amino acids. CDR3 bases: TGCATTACCAAGACAGGGATCTATGGCTACACCTTC. This encodes CITKTGIYGYTF.

The chain employs TRBV7-9 and TRBJ2-1; D remains ambiguous. Trimming stripped 8 bases from V and 7 bases from J, with 9 bases between. Germline values: CDR1 SEHNR, CDR2 FQNEAQ (reference sequence). The CDR3 is 11 amino acids. CDR3 in DNA: TGTGCCAGCCCGGGTGGGAATGAGCAGTTCTTC. As protein: CASPGGNEQFF. Full variable domain (missing parts from reference TRBV7-9 and TRBJ2-1): DTGVSQNPRHKITKRGQNVTFRCDPISEHNRLYWYRQTLGQGPEFLTYFQNEAQLEKSRLLSDRFSAERPKGSFSTLEIQRTEQGDSAMYLCASPGGNEQFFGPGTRLTVL.

The J gene is TRBJ2-5, the V gene TRBV18; 14 bases are a match to TRBD2. V dropped 10 bases and J dropped 3; count of bases not matched to a gene: 10. The germline gives CDR1 KGHSH, CDR2 LQKENI. This CDR3 comprises 16 residues. The CDR3 region has the DNA TGTGCCACCGTAGGACTAGCGGGAGGAACCAAAGAGACCCAGTACTTC. This sequence encodes CATVGLAGGTKETQYF.

This clonotype appeared a single time. The chain is built from TRBV7-6 and TRBJ2-2, with unresolved D. Germline V gene lookup returns CDR1 SGHVS and CDR2 FNYEAQ. V was pared by 1 base and J by 2 bases, with 8 bases between. The CDR3 has 15 residues. CDR3 coding DNA: TGTGCCAGCAGCTTAGATCCGGGCAACACCGGGGAGCTGTTTTTT. Amino acids: CASSLDPGNTGELFF.

The V gene is TRBV10-3, the J gene TRBJ2-5, with 10 bases aligning to TRBD2. This CDR3 comprises 15 residues. Germline CDR1 ENHRY, CDR2 SYGVKD. V gave up 2 bases and J gave up 1 base; unmatched junction bases: 1. The CDR3 sequence: CAISERTSGQETQYF. The CDR3 region has the DNA TGTGCCATCAGTGAGAGGACTAGCGGCCAAGAGACCCAGTACTTC.

The gene calls are TRBV29-1 and TRBJ1-1, with 7 positions matching TRBD1. J lost 4 bases, V lost 2 bases, and 4 bases had no gene match. The V gene's germline CDR1 is SQVTM and CDR2 ANQGSEA. This CDR3 has 13 residues. In DNA, the CDR3 is TGCAGCGTTGAAAAGGGGGCGGGCACTGAAGCTTTCTTT. Its translation: CSVEKGAGTEAFF. Full variable domain (remainder filled in from reference TRBV29-1 and TRBJ1-1): SAVISQKPSRDICQRGTSLTIQCQVDSQVTMMFWYRQQPGQSLTLIATANQGSEATYESGFVIDKFPISRPNLTFSTLTVSNMSPEDSSIYLCSVEKGAGTEAFFGQGTRLTVV.

The CDR3 bases are TGTGCTAGTGGTTTGAATGGGGCACAGACCCAGTACTTC. This gives the protein CASGLNGAQTQYF. The chain links TRBV12-5 to TRBJ2-5; tentatively, D is TRBD1 (5 bases). Trimming stripped 2 bases from V and 6 bases from J, with 10 bases between. The germline gives CDR1 LGHNT, CDR2 FRNRAP. This CDR3 is built from 13 residues. The entire variable domain, with the rest obtained from reference TRBV12-5 and TRBJ2-5, is as follows: DARVTQTPRHKVTEMGQEVTMRCQPILGHNTVFWYRQTMMQGLELLAYFRNRAPLDDSGMPKDRFSAEMPDATLATLKIQPSEPRDSAVYFCASGLNGAQTQYFGPGTRLLVL.

This chain joins TRBV2 and TRBJ1-1; D remains unclear. This CDR3 has 13 residues. Trimming took off 3 bases at V and 4 bases at J, with 9 bases between the two ends. Germline loops: CDR1 SNHLY, CDR2 FYNNEI. The CDR3 DNA sequence: TGTGCCAGCAGTGATCGTTTGACCACTGAAGCTTTCTTT. Translation: CASSDRLTTEAFF.

This sequence joins TRBV4-1 and TRBJ2-5; 11 bases are shared with TRBD2. V was clipped by 1 base and J by 4 bases; unmatched bases: 11. The germline V gene has CDR1 MGHRA and CDR2 YSYEKL. The CDR3 spans 18 residues. The CDR3 sequence is CASSQAWVAGGPRETQYF. The DNA for the CDR3 is TGCGCCAGCAGCCAAGCATGGGTAGCGGGGGGGCCCCGAGAGACCCAGTACTTC.